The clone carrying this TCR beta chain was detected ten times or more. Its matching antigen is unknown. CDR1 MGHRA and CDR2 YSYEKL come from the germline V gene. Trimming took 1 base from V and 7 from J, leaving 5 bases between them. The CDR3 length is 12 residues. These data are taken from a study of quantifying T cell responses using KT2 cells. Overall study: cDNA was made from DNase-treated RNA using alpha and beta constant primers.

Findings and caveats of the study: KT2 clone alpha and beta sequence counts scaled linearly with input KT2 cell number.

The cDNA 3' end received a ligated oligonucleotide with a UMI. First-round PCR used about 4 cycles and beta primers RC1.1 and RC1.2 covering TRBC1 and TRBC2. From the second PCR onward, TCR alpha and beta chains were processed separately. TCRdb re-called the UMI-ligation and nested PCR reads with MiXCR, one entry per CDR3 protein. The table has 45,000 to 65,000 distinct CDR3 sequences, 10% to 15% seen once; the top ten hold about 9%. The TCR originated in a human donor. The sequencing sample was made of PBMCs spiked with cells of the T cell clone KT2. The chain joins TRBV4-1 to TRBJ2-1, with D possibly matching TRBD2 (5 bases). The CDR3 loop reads CASSQGGNEQFF. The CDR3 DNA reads TGCGCCAGCAGCCAAGGAGGGAATGAGCAGTTCTTC.